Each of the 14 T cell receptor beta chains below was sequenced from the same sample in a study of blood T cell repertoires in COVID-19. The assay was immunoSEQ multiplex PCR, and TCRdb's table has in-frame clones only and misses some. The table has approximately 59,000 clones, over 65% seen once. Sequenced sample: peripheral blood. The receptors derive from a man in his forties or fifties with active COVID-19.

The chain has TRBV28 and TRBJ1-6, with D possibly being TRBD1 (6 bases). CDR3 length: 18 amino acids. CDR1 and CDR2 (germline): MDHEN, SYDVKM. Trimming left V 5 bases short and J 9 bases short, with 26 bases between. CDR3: CASSGIGAGVALISPLHF. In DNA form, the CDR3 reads TGTGCCAGCAGTGGGATCGGGGCAGGGGTCGCCCTTATTTCACCCCTCCACTTT.

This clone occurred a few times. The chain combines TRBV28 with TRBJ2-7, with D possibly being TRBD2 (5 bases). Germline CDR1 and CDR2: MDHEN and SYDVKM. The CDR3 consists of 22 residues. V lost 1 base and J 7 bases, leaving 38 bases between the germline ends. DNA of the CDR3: TGTGCCAGCAGTTTATTTCGTCGAGGCATACAATTTAATAGGGAGTTCCTTTGGGAGCAGTACTTC. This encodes CASSLFRRGIQFNREFLWEQYF. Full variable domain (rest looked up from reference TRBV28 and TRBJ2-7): DVKVTQSSRYLVKRTGEKVFLECVQDMDHENMFWYRQDPGLGLRLIYFSYDVKMKEKGDIPEGYSVSREKKERFSLILESASTNQTSMYLCASSLFRRGIQFNREFLWEQYFGPGTRLTVT.

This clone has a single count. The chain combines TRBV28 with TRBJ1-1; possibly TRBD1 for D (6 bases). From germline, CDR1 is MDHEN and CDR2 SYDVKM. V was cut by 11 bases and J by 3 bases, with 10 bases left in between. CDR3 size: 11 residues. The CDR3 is CAVNRDTEAFF. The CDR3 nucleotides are TGTGCCGTCAACAGGGACACTGAAGCTTTCTTT.

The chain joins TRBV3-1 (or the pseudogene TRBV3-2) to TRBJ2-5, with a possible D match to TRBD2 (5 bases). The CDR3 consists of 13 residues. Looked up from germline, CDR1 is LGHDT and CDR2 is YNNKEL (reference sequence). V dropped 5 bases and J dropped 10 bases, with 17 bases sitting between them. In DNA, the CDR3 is TGTGCCAGCAGCTCTCGCCGCGGAGGTCTCCAGTACTTC. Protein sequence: CASSSRRGGLQYF.

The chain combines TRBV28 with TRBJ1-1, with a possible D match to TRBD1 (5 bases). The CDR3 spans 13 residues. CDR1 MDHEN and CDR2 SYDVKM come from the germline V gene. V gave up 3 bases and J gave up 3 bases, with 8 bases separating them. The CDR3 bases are TGTGCCAGCAGTTTGCCCAGGGACACTGAAGCTTTCTTT. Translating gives CASSLPRDTEAFF.

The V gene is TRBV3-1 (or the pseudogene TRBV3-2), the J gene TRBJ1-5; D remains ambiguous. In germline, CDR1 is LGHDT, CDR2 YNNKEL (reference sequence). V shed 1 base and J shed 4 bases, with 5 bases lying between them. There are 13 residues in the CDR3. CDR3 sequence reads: CASSQGLNQPQHF. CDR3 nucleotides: TGTGCCAGCAGCCAAGGTCTGAATCAGCCCCAGCATTTT.

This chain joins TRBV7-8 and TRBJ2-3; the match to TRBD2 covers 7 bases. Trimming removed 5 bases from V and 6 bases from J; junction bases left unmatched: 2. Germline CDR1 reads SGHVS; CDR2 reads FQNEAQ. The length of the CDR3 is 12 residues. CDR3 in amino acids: CASSPTSDTQYF. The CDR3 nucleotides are TGTGCCAGCAGCCCGACTAGCGATACGCAGTATTTT. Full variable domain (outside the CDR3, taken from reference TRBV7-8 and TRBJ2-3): GAGVSQSPRYKVAKRGQDVALRCDPISGHVSLFWYQQALGQGPEFLTYFQNEAQLDKSGLPSDRFFAERPEGSVSTLKIQRTQQEDSAVYLCASSPTSDTQYFGPGTRLTVL.

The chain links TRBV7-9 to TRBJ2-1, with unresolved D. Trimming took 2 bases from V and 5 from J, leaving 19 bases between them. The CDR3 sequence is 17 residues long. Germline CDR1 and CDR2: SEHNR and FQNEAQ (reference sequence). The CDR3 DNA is TGTGCCAGCAGCTTATCCCTTGTTAGAGCCCCCCACAATGAGCAGTTCTTC. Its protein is CASSLSLVRAPHNEQFF. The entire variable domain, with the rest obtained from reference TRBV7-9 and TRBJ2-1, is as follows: DTGVSQNPRHKITKRGQNVTFRCDPISEHNRLYWYRQTLGQGPEFLTYFQNEAQLEKSRLLSDRFSAERPKGSFSTLEIQRTEQGDSAMYLCASSLSLVRAPHNEQFFGPGTRLTVL.

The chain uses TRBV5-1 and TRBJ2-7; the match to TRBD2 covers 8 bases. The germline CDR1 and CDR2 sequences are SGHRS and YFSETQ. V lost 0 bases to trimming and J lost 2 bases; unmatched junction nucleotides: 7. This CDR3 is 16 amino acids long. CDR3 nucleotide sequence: TGCGCCAGCAGCTTGGACGGACTAGCAGGGGCCTACGAGCAGTACTTC. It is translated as CASSLDGLAGAYEQYF.

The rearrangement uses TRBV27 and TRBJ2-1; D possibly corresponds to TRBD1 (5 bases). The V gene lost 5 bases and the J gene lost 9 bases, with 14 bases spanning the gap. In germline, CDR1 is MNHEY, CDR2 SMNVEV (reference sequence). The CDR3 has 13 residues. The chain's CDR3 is CASSPPQALEQFF. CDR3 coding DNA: TGTGCCAGCAGTCCTCCACAGGCCCTTGAGCAGTTCTTC.

DNA of the CDR3: TGTGCCAGCAGCCAGGGGGCCGGGGAGCTGTTTTTT. Amino acid sequence: CASSQGAGELFF. The chain couples TRBV11-3 to TRBJ2-2, with 7 bases matching TRBD1. The CDR3 is made up of 12 amino acids. CDR1 SGHNT and CDR2 YENEEA come from the germline V gene. V shed 5 bases and J 6 bases; nucleotides not matched to a gene: 0.

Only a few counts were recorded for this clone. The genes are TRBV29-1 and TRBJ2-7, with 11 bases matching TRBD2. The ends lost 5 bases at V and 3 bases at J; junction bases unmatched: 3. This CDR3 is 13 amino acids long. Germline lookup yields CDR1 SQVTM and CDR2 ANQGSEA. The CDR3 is CSVITSGSYEQYF. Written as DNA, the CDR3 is TGCAGCGTTATCACTAGCGGGAGCTACGAGCAGTACTTC.

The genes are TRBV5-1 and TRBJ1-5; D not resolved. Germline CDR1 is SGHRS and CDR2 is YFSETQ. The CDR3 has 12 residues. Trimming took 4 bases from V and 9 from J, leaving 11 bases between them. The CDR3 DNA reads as TGCGCCAGCAGCCTCGACGGCGGGCCCCAGCATTTT. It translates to CASSLDGGPQHF.

The DNA for the CDR3 is TGTGCCAGCAGTGACACCCTAACCGGGACAGGGTCAGGGTATGGCTACACCTTC. Its protein is CASSDTLTGTGSGYGYTF. V and J are TRBV6-1 and TRBJ1-2; 9 positions agree with TRBD1. CDR1 and CDR2 (germline): MNHNS, SASEGT. The CDR3 sequence is 18 residues long. Trimming removed 3 bases from V and 5 bases from J; junction bases left unmatched: 16.